The rows below give T cell receptor beta chains drawn from one sample of a study of T cell responses to AZD1222 COVID-19 vaccine. Sequencing was performed with immunoSEQ multiplex PCR; in TCRdb, only in-frame clones are kept and a portion is missing. The sample includes approximately 200,000 clones, 90% to 95% of them seen just once. This material consisted of peripheral blood, taken 28 days after the second AZD1222 dose. The receptors here all came from an adult who received the AZD1222 COVID-19 vaccine. The conserved cysteine and the conserved F or W are not part of the CDR3 here.

j_call: TRBJ1-5
v_call: TRBV5-1
cdr3_aa: ASSLGQGAGQPQH

j_call: TRBJ2-7
v_call: TRBV5-5
cdr3_aa: ASSFGATAYEQY

j_call: TRBJ1-6
v_call: TRBV10-3
cdr3_aa: AIGRENNSPLH

j_call: TRBJ1-1
v_call: TRBV7-8
cdr3_aa: ASSLVTPGATEAF

j_call: TRBJ2-1
v_call: TRBV5-1
cdr3_aa: ASTQTGKGHNGEQF

j_call: TRBJ2-1
v_call: TRBV27
cdr3_aa: ASSLGRYPSNEQF

j_call: TRBJ2-4
v_call: TRBV4-1
cdr3_aa: ASSQFTLSSGRRLAKNIQY

j_call: TRBJ1-3
v_call: TRBV19
cdr3_aa: ASSIDPGNTIY

j_call: TRBJ2-7
v_call: TRBV7-8
cdr3_aa: ASSQFGGGPRHSYEQY

j_call: TRBJ1-3
v_call: TRBV6-5
cdr3_aa: ASSNRALSGNTIY

j_call: TRBJ2-7
v_call: TRBV11-3
cdr3_aa: ASSLRGGASSEQY

j_call: TRBJ2-2
v_call: TRBV5-4
cdr3_aa: ASSSSGGTNTGELF

j_call: TRBJ1-5
v_call: TRBV7-9
cdr3_aa: ASSLVTGEASTQPQH

j_call: TRBJ2-1
v_call: TRBV12-3/TRBV12-4
cdr3_aa: ASSLSGEQF

j_call: TRBJ1-1
v_call: TRBV6-5
cdr3_aa: ASSYPTGGRTEAF

j_call: TRBJ2-1
v_call: TRBV9
cdr3_aa: ASSVSGGSYNEQF

j_call: TRBJ1-1
v_call: TRBV24-1
cdr3_aa: ATRGDRPGNTEAF

j_call: TRBJ1-6
v_call: TRBV5-4
cdr3_aa: ASSLGQGFSPLH

j_call: TRBJ2-3
v_call: TRBV12-3/TRBV12-4
cdr3_aa: ASSRREDTQY

j_call: TRBJ1-1
v_call: TRBV5-5
cdr3_aa: ASSLETPGTEAF

j_call: TRBJ2-1
v_call: TRBV9
cdr3_aa: ASSEGGSYNEQF

j_call: TRBJ2-5
v_call: TRBV9
cdr3_aa: ASSIGTEIETQY